This T cell receptor beta chain is from a study of blood T cell repertoires in COVID-19 (dated by TCRdb to the early 2020s). Context from the whole study: Collaborator samples came from the United States, Italy and Spain and covered acute and convalescent phases of COVID-19. The samples were drawn from two sources: the first 160 participants of the ongoing ImmuneRACE study, and some 1,300 subjects contributed by 6 global collaborators. Where available, HLA class I and class II types were taken from metadata supplied by the sample provider and were not determined by assay-based typing. The dataset comprised deeply sampled blood TCRbeta repertoires from subjects exposed to, actively infected with, or recovered from COVID-19. Nearly every sample came with metadata listing a de-identified subject ID, COVID-19 status, age in years and sex. The prospective study material was composed of cDNA or gDNA derived from T cells, B-cell-depleted T cells, or PBMCs. The repertoires were released in a freely available public database meant as a resource for research on the immune response to SARS-CoV-2. The research as a whole found: How much clinical and demographic metadata was included differed by source and by participant, and the metadata was provided uncurated.

Including the terminal cysteine and phenylalanine, the CDR3 comprises 15 residues. The read is trimmed to its CDR3 DNA, 45 bases read in frame from base 1. The germline V gene provides CDR1 ENHRY and CDR2 SYGVKD. The V end loses 2 bases and the J end loses 3 bases, and a stretch of 13 bases separates them. Worth noting for this clone: Which antigen it targets is not known. No per-base quality is available; no much larger clone lies one base away.

At one collaborating source in Seattle, patients were enrolled during active infection and were followed longitudinally through the course of disease. Collaborating institutions collected whole blood in K2EDTA tubes following their own protocols. For TCRbeta analysis, collaborator samples were shipped as frozen whole blood, as isolated PBMCs, or as DNA extracted from either sample type. TCRbeta CDR3 regions were amplified from genomic DNA using the immunoSEQ Assay, a bias-controlled multiplex PCR. In the authors' own workflow: The number of nucleated cells in each sample was estimated from the amplification of reference gene primers within the assay. Sequence reads were collapsed and filtered to measure the absolute abundance of every unique TCRbeta CDR3 rearrangement. Productive Simpson clonality was computed per sample as the square root of Simpson's diversity index over productive rearrangements. TCRdb provides this immuneACCESS table in a form limited to in-frame rearrangements. Some clones are lacking; in checked studies, under half of them reflect an unresolved V gene, and why the rest are absent is not known. The DNA gave D and trimming, while V, J and clone size come from that table. The sample includes roughly 200,000 clones, with roughly 79% observed a single time. The biggest ten clones account for about 10% of the sample.

Input material: peripheral blood. This receptor was identified in a woman between 40 and 50 years old with COVID-19, enrolled during active disease. This chain joins TRBV10-3 to TRBJ1-1, and TRBD1 may be the D gene, going by 5 matching bases. The CDR3 reads CAISERQPSYTEAFF. The sequence in DNA is TGTGCCATCAGTGAGAGACAGCCCTCTTACACTGAAGCTTTCTTT.